This T cell receptor beta chain came from a study of blood T cell repertoires in COVID-19. Authors' processing steps: Amplification from reference gene primers served as the basis for estimated nucleated cell counts. Clones were read by immunoSEQ multiplex PCR, and TCRdb kept only the in-frame ones, dropping some. That table supplies the V and J calls and clone size; D and trimming were determined from the DNA. The table shows over 150,000 clones, with about 85% occurring only once. This CDR3 comprises 17 residues. Germline CDR1 reads SGHRS; CDR2 reads YFSETQ. V lost 3 bases and J 0 bases, leaving 18 bases between the germline ends.

Sequencing was done on a sample of peripheral blood. V is TRBV5-1 and J is TRBJ1-2, with D unclear. This receptor was taken from an older woman with COVID-19, enrolled during active disease. CDR3 amino acids: CASSSNILVTTNYGYTF. CDR3 nucleotide sequence: TGCGCCAGCAGCTCAAATATACTCGTTACGACTAACTATGGCTACACCTTC.